Each of the 24 T cell receptor beta chains below was sequenced from the same sample in a study of blood T cell repertoires in COVID-19. The data were produced by immunoSEQ multiplex PCR, yet TCRdb's version contains in-frame clones alone and is incomplete. The sample yields about 190,000 clones, over 70% seen once. Sequencing was performed on peripheral blood. Receptors were obtained from a man aged 60 to 75 with active or convalescent COVID-19.

Notes on this clone: Different DNA sequences within this sample yield the same CDR3. The chain uses TRBV7-9 and TRBJ2-7; 8 positions match TRBD2. Germline V gives CDR1 SEHNR, CDR2 FQNEAQ (reference sequence). This CDR3 is 18 amino acids long. After removal of 0 bases from V and 1 base from J, the junction contained 11 bases not matched to a gene. CDR3 region: CASSLARGASLASYEQYF. The CDR3 DNA is TGTGCCAGCAGCTTAGCGCGGGGGGCTAGCCTCGCTTCCTACGAGCAGTACTTC. The whole variable domain, remainder taken from reference TRBV7-9 and TRBJ2-7, is DTGVSQNPRHKITKRGQNVTFRCDPISEHNRLYWYRQTLGQGPEFLTYFQNEAQLEKSRLLSDRFSAERPKGSFSTLEIQRTEQGDSAMYLCASSLARGASLASYEQYFGPGTRLTVT.

This clone was recorded once. The J gene is TRBJ2-2, the V gene TRBV6-2 or TRBV6-3; the D gene is possibly TRBD2 (5 bases). CDR3 length: 17 amino acids. The germline V gene has CDR1 MNHEY and CDR2 SVGEGT. The V and J ends lost 6 bases and 4 bases respectively, with 21 bases between them. Written as DNA, the CDR3 is TGTGCCAGCAGCCCCGCCGGCACTAGTTCTTCCACCGGGGAGCTGTTTTTT. Amino acids: CASSPAGTSSSTGELFF.

To note about this clone: The conserved phenylalanine or tryptophan is not found at the CDR3 terminus, so this likely reflects a read error. This rearrangement joins TRBV27 to TRBJ1-2; 10 nucleotides align to TRBD1. The germline V gene has CDR1 MNHEY and CDR2 SMNVEV (reference sequence). V gave up 6 bases and J gave up 4 bases; unmatched junction bases: 8. The CDR3 contains 15 residues. The CDR3 DNA reads TGTGCCAGCAGACGGGGGGACAGGGGTCTCTATGGCTACACCCTC. Translating gives CASRRGDRGLYGYTL.

The rearrangement links TRBV7-3 to TRBJ2-3; 11 bases line up with TRBD2. The germline CDR1 and CDR2 sequences are SGHTA and FQGTGA. This CDR3 comprises 14 residues. After removal of 4 bases from V and 8 bases from J, the junction contained 5 bases not matched to a gene. The CDR3 sequence: CASSSLAGGVTQYF. The CDR3 DNA is TGTGCCAGCAGCTCTTTAGCGGGAGGGGTTACGCAGTATTTT.

CDR3 loop: CASSPWTGASEKLFF. The CDR3 coding sequence is TGTGCCAGCAGCCCATGGACAGGGGCTAGTGAAAAACTGTTTTTT. The chain joins TRBV5-8 to TRBJ1-4; TRBD1 aligns across 9 bases. The V and J ends lost 4 bases and 7 bases, in that order; junction bases with no gene match: 8. Germline values: CDR1 SGHTS, CDR2 YDEGEE. The CDR3 length is 15 residues.

The chain couples TRBV4-3 to TRBJ2-7, with 9 nucleotides matching TRBD2. Germline CDR1 LGHNA, CDR2 YSLEER. The ends lost 1 base at V and 3 bases at J; junction bases unmatched: 4. This CDR3 is built from 15 residues. As DNA, the CDR3 is TGCGCCAGCAGCCAAGGCCTAGCGGGGAACTACGAGCAGTACTTC. It is translated as CASSQGLAGNYEQYF.

V usage is TRBV9 and J usage is TRBJ1-4, with D uncertain. Trimming took off 4 bases at V and 12 bases at J, with 19 bases between the two ends. This CDR3 spans 14 amino acids. The germline gives CDR1 SGDLS, CDR2 YYNGEE. The CDR3 DNA reads TGTGCCAGCAGCTTAGGGTTAATGAAATCGGAACTGTTTTTT. Encoded protein: CASSLGLMKSELFF.

The chain is built from TRBV28 and TRBJ2-7; D might be TRBD2 (6 bases). CDR1 is MDHEN, CDR2 SYDVKM, per germline. The CDR3 is made up of 16 amino acids. V lost 5 bases and J 5 bases, leaving 22 bases between the germline ends. CDR3 in DNA: TGTGCCAGCAGTCCACTAGGCGCGGGAATAACGAACGAGCAGTACTTC. Amino acid sequence: CASSPLGAGITNEQYF.

The chain combines TRBV5-6 with TRBJ2-2, with 13 bases aligning to TRBD2. This CDR3 has 16 amino acids. Unmatched junction bases numbered 7, after V lost 4 bases and J lost 7 bases. Per the germline V gene, CDR1 is SGHDT and CDR2 is YYEEEE. The CDR3 sequence: CASSLGLAGVDGELFF. For the CDR3, the DNA is TGTGCCAGCAGCCTCGGACTAGCGGGAGTTGACGGGGAGCTGTTTTTT.

This chain connects TRBV2 to TRBJ2-3; D perhaps matches TRBD2 (5 bases). The CDR3 loop spans 15 amino acids. Looked up from germline, CDR1 is SNHLY and CDR2 is FYNNEI. Trimming removed 6 bases at V and 2 bases at J, with 15 bases between. This CDR3 reads CASRRERPNTDTQYF. The CDR3 bases are TGTGCCAGCAGACGGGAAAGACCGAACACAGATACGCAGTATTTT. Variable domain in full (rest from reference TRBV2 and TRBJ2-3): EPEVTQTPSHQVTQMGQEVILRCVPISNHLYFYWYRQILGQKVEFLVSFYNNEISEKSEIFDDQFSVERPDGSNFTLKIRSTKLEDSAMYFCASRRERPNTDTQYFGPGTRLTVL.

The chain recombines TRBV10-3 with TRBJ1-1, with 7 bases aligning to TRBD1. The germline CDR1 and CDR2 sequences are ENHRY and SYGVKD. V gave up 6 bases and J gave up 4 bases; unmatched junction bases: 8. This CDR3 spans 14 amino acids. CDR3 residues: CAIRLTGSATEAFF. The CDR3 DNA is TGTGCCATCAGACTGACAGGGTCTGCCACTGAAGCTTTCTTT.

This rearrangement joins TRBV28 to TRBJ1-1; the match to TRBD1 covers 8 bases. Germline V CDR1 and CDR2: MDHEN, SYDVKM. V was clipped by 6 bases and J by 11 bases; unmatched bases: 8. The CDR3 spans 12 residues. CDR3 coding DNA: TGTGCCAGCAGCACCCTGACAGGGGTGGCTTTCTTT. It codes for CASSTLTGVAFF.

The chain carries TRBV27 and TRBJ2-3, with a weak D call TRBD1 (6 bases). V lost 4 bases, J lost 6 bases, and 20 bases lay in between. Germline CDR1 and CDR2: MNHEY and SMNVEV (reference sequence). The CDR3 runs 16 residues. As DNA, the CDR3 is TGTGCCAGCAGTTCCGGACGTTACAGGGTAGGGGATACGCAGTATTTT. Translating gives CASSSGRYRVGDTQYF.

The rearrangement uses TRBV11-2 and TRBJ2-1; 8 positions match TRBD1. J lost 2 bases, V lost 5 bases, and 5 bases had no gene match. CDR1 SGHAT and CDR2 FQNNGV come from the germline V gene. This CDR3 comprises 15 residues. The CDR3 coding sequence is TGTGCCAGCAGCGACAGGGGTCGGACCTACAATGAGCAGTTCTTC. Amino acid sequence: CASSDRGRTYNEQFF.

This sequence joins TRBV10-3 and TRBJ1-4, with D maybe TRBD1 (5 bases). This CDR3 has 14 residues. V was pared by 9 bases and J by 7 bases, with 18 bases between. Germline values: CDR1 ENHRY, CDR2 SYGVKD. CDR3 bases: TGTGCCATTTCCCGGGGGGGTACCGGTGAAAAACTGTTTTTT. Amino acid sequence: CAISRGGTGEKLFF.

The chain links TRBV2 to TRBJ2-7; 10 nucleotides match TRBD1. From germline, CDR1 is SNHLY and CDR2 FYNNEI. V trimming: 7 bases; J trimming: 2 bases; junction bases outside the gene matches: 8. This CDR3 contains 15 residues. CDR3 DNA: TGTGCCAGCATCCCCTGGGACAGGGGTACCTACGAGCAGTACTTC. As protein: CASIPWDRGTYEQYF.

The count of this clone is one. V is TRBV5-8 and J is TRBJ2-3, with TRBD1 identical over 9 bases. Germline V gives CDR1 SGHTS, CDR2 YDEGEE. Trimming at V came to 4 bases and at J to 3 bases, leaving 6 bases not matched to a gene. This CDR3 has 15 residues. DNA for the CDR3: TGTGCCAGCAGCCCCGGGACAGGGCTTACAGATACGCAGTATTTT. It codes for CASSPGTGLTDTQYF.

J is TRBJ2-5 and V is TRBV29-1; no clear D gene. CDR3 size: 11 residues. Germline V gene sequence: CDR1 SQVTM, CDR2 ANQGSEA. V lost 5 bases to trimming and J lost 5 bases, with 9 bases between them. The CDR3 loop is CSVSDGETQYF. For the CDR3, the DNA is TGCAGCGTTTCAGATGGCGAGACCCAGTACTTC. Full variable domain (remainder filled in from reference TRBV29-1 and TRBJ2-5): SAVISQKPSRDICQRGTSLTIQCQVDSQVTMMFWYRQQPGQSLTLIATANQGSEATYESGFVIDKFPISRPNLTFSTLTVSNMSPEDSSIYLCSVSDGETQYFGPGTRLLVL.

This sequence joins TRBV6-5 and TRBJ2-1; a possible D gene is TRBD2 (7 bases). The germline V gene has CDR1 MNHEY and CDR2 SVGAGI. V lost 10 bases to trimming and J lost 7 bases, with 17 bases between them. This CDR3 contains 13 residues. CDR3: CATGGGVFNEQFF. In DNA form, the CDR3 reads TGTGCCACCGGAGGGGGGGTCTTTAATGAGCAGTTCTTC.

The chain recombines TRBV5-4 with TRBJ1-1; 10 bases are a match to TRBD1. Germline V gene lookup returns CDR1 SGHNT and CDR2 YYREEE (reference sequence). The CDR3 covers 13 residues. V gave up 6 bases and J gave up 5 bases; unmatched junction bases: 4. The CDR3 is CASTDRGETEAFF. DNA for the CDR3: TGTGCCAGCACGGACAGGGGGGAGACTGAAGCTTTCTTT.

The chain combines TRBV6-5 with TRBJ2-1; weak D call: TRBD2 (6 bases). Germline V gene sequence: CDR1 MNHEY, CDR2 SVGAGI. The CDR3 length is 13 residues. The V end was cut by 8 bases, the J end by 7 bases, with 15 bases between. CDR3 in DNA: TGTGCCAGCGGGGACTGGGGGTCTAATGAGCAGTTCTTC. Its translation: CASGDWGSNEQFF.

The chain has TRBV2 and TRBJ2-7, with a weak D call TRBD1 (5 bases). Trimming left V 6 bases short and J 0 bases short, with 9 bases between. CDR1 is SNHLY and CDR2 is FYNNEI in the germline V gene. This CDR3 has 13 amino acids. In nucleotides, the CDR3 is TGTGCCAGCAGAGGACAAAGCTCCTACGAGCAGTACTTC. Amino acid sequence: CASRGQSSYEQYF.

This clone has only one observation. The rearrangement joins TRBV11-2 to TRBJ2-7, with 7 bases that match TRBD1. The CDR3 length is 12 residues. The germline gives CDR1 SGHAT, CDR2 FQNNGV. The V segment lost 5 bases and the J segment 5 bases; nucleotides outside the gene matches: 3. CDR3 loop: CASSTQGDEQYF. The CDR3 coding sequence is TGTGCCAGCAGCACCCAGGGGGACGAGCAGTACTTC.

The chain has TRBV5-1 and TRBJ1-2; 8 nucleotides agree with TRBD1. CDR3 length equals 15 residues. The ends lost 4 bases at V and 4 bases at J; junction bases unmatched: 9. Germline lookup yields CDR1 SGHRS and CDR2 YFSETQ. CDR3 in DNA: TGCGCCAGCAGCGACCGGGACAGGAAGGGCTATGGCTACACCTTC. Translated, it gives CASSDRDRKGYGYTF.